These T cell receptor beta chains were read from a single sample in a study of cytomegalovirus exposure and HLA in healthy donors. Profiling relied on immunoSEQ multiplex PCR, and the TCRdb table lists in-frame clones only, not all of them. The table includes some 150,000 clones, more than 70% detected once. Specimen: PBMCs. These receptors came from a middle-aged man in good health and CMV-seronegative. Each CDR3 is given without its conserved first and last residue. Not every row has a clone size; where given, it reads once, few, many or a size class.

>12|TRBV11-2|.|TRBJ1-1
ASSSPRAHTEAF
>12|TRBV5-1|.|TRBJ1-1
ASSSSEGDTEAF
>14|TRBV5-1|.|TRBJ1-3
ASSFGSGEGGNTIY
>13|TRBV29-1|once|TRBJ1-2
SVDRDRSQPYGYT
>12|TRBV4-1|.|TRBJ1-1
ASSHIGVNTEAF
>15|TRBV7-9|.|TRBJ1-4
ASSLDVSGSANEKLF
>16|TRBV15|.|TRBJ2-3
ATSRDLSSGGTADTQY
>14|TRBV9|.|TRBJ2-1
ASSDGLAGGYNEQF
>13|TRBV5-1|.|TRBJ1-5
ASRVREYSNQPQH
>11|TRBV5-4|.|TRBJ1-1
ASTRTENTEAF
>12|TRBV6-4|.|TRBJ2-2
ASAQGRGTGELF
>11|TRBV11-2|.|TRBJ2-5
ASSLDSRETQY
>12|TRBV28|.|TRBJ1-5
ASSGRQPHQPQH
>14|TRBV5-8|.|TRBJ2-5
ASSYLRKGARETQY
>13|TRBV10-3|.|TRBJ1-5
AISESGTGNQPQH
>14|TRBV15|.|TRBJ2-7
ATSREQGVPSYEQY
>15|TRBV7-8|.|TRBJ1-2
ASSSGTGKAGNYGYT
>11|TRBV5-1|.|TRBJ1-1
ASRGRRGTEAF
>11|TRBV5-6|.|TRBJ1-1
ASSRYQQGLAF
>13|TRBV28|.|TRBJ2-7
ASRITGGGAYEQY
>14|TRBV19|.|TRBJ1-4
ASSIGVAEYNEKLF
>13|TRBV4-1|few|TRBJ1-2
ASSQSGRGDYGYT
>12|TRBV11-2|few|TRBJ1-5
ASSLGGGSGAQH
>11|TRBV11-2|.|TRBJ2-3
ASTLPSTDTQY
>12|TRBV4-1|.|TRBJ1-2
ASSQEAGEYGYT
>11|TRBV6-5|.|TRBJ2-7
ASSYGQSYEQY
>11|TRBV4-3|.|TRBJ1-2
ASSQTGGYGYT
>11|TRBV18|few|TRBJ1-1
ASSRGAPTEAF
>13|TRBV2|.|TRBJ2-7
ASSVRGASSYEQY
>14|TRBV5-5|.|TRBJ1-1
ASSPVGGGYNTEAF
>15|TRBV10-1|few|TRBJ2-5
ASSAKISGGAQETQY
>13|TRBV5-6|.|TRBJ1-1
ASSFVDRGHAEAF
>13|TRBV29-1|.|TRBJ1-4
SVAFSGGRHEKLF
>13|TRBV2|.|TRBJ2-1
ASRPSGGSYNEQF
>12|TRBV30|.|TRBJ1-2
AWGGQGGIWLHT
>12|TRBV6-6|.|TRBJ2-2
ASSPDPLAGELF
>12|TRBV5-6|.|TRBJ1-6
ASSVGWRGSPLH
>13|TRBV10-3|.|TRBJ2-2
AISESVFGSGELF
>14|TRBV7-9|.|TRBJ1-5
ASSRLGDGLNQPQH
>10|TRBV12-5|few|TRBJ1-1
ASGSQGAEAF
>13|TRBV28|.|TRBJ2-1
ASSFLAGAYNEQF
>11|TRBV6-5|few|TRBJ1-1
ASRLQENTEAF
>16|TRBV28|.|TRBJ2-1
ASSSPSSLGGESNEQF
>11|TRBV9|.|TRBJ2-7
ASSVGDRGQQY
>11|TRBV11-3|.|TRBJ2-3
ASSFRGGDTQY